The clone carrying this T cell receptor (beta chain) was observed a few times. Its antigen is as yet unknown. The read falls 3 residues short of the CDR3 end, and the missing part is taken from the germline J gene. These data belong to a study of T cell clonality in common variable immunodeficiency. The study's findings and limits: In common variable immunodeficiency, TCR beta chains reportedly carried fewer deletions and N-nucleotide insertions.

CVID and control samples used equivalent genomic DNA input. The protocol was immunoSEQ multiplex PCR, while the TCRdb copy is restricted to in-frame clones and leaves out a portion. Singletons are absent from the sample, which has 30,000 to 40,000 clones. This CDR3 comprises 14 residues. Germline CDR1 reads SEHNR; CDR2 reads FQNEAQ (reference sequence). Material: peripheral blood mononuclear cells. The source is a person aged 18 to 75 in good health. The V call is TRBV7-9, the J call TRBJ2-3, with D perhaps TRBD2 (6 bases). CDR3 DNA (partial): TGTGCCAGCAGCTTAGGGGACTTCATGGAGACG. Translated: CASSLGDFMET. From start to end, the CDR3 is CASSLGDFMETQYF.